The rows below give T cell receptor beta chains drawn from one sample of a study of cytomegalovirus exposure and HLA in healthy donors. TCRdb's copy holds only in-frame clones and misses some; the assay was immunoSEQ multiplex PCR. The top ten hold about a tenth of the sample, which has 150,000 or so clones, less than 90% seen once. Sequenced: PBMCs. Receptor source: a man aged 25-40 years in good health and CMV-seropositive. Each CDR3 is given with its conserved first and last residue. The D gene is left open where the match is weak. The size of a clone is reported for some rows only, either as once, few or many, or as a class for expanded clones.

J: TRBJ2-3
D: TRBD2
size: -
V: TRBV30
DNA: TGTGCCTGGAGTGCGACTAGCGGGAGTAGAGATACGCAGTATTTT
CDR3: CAWSATSGSRDTQYF

J: TRBJ2-5
D: -
size: -
V: TRBV28
DNA: TGTGCCAGCAGTTTAATAGCGACCAAAGGGAAGACCCAGTACTTC
CDR3: CASSLIATKGKTQYF

J: TRBJ1-4
D: -
size: -
V: TRBV19
DNA: TGTGCCAGTACTACCGGGCGGGGAGATCGGCATGAAAAACTGTTTTTT
CDR3: CASTTGRGDRHEKLFF

J: TRBJ2-1
D: TRBD2
size: -
V: TRBV11-2
DNA: TGTGCCAGCAGCTTAGGGACTAGCGGGATGGGGCAGTTCTTC
CDR3: CASSLGTSGMGQFF

J: TRBJ1-5
D: TRBD1
size: -
V: TRBV7-6
DNA: TGTGCCAGCAGCTTAGGACAGGGGGTATATGATGGCAATCAGCCCCAGCATTTT
CDR3: CASSLGQGVYDGNQPQHF

J: TRBJ1-2
D: TRBD1
size: -
V: TRBV6-5
DNA: TGTGCCAGCAGTTACTCGACATCAGGGGGCATCTATGGCTACACCTTC
CDR3: CASSYSTSGGIYGYTF

J: TRBJ1-4
D: TRBD1
size: -
V: TRBV18
DNA: TGTGCCAGCTCCGGAAGACAGGGGGCAGAAGAAAAACTGTTTTTT
CDR3: CASSGRQGAEEKLFF

J: TRBJ1-1
D: -
size: -
V: TRBV5-5
DNA: TGTGCCAGCAGGAATCCTCTGCGGGAAACTGAAGCTTTCTTT
CDR3: CASRNPLRETEAFF

J: TRBJ2-2
D: TRBD1
size: -
V: TRBV27
DNA: TGTGCCAGCTCACGGTTACAGGGGACCACCGGGGAGCTGTTTTTT
CDR3: CASSRLQGTTGELFF

J: TRBJ2-5
D: -
size: -
V: TRBV7-2
DNA: TGTGCCAGCAGCTTTGAGACCCTCGGGGAGACCCAGTACTTC
CDR3: CASSFETLGETQYF

J: TRBJ1-4
D: TRBD1
size: few
V: TRBV19
DNA: TGTGCCAGGGACAGGGAAACTAATGAAAAACTGTTTTTT
CDR3: CARDRETNEKLFF

J: TRBJ2-2
D: TRBD1
size: -
V: TRBV27
DNA: TGTGCCAGCAGTTTCAGGGGGCGTGAGACCGGGGAGCTGTTTTTT
CDR3: CASSFRGRETGELFF

J: TRBJ1-2
D: TRBD1
size: -
V: TRBV29-1
DNA: TGCAGCGTTGGGACAGGGGAAGCTAACTATGGCTACACCTTC
CDR3: CSVGTGEANYGYTF

J: TRBJ2-1
D: TRBD1
size: -
V: TRBV5-1
DNA: TGCGCCAGCAGCGGGGGACAGGGTCCCTACAATGAGCAGTTCTTC
CDR3: CASSGGQGPYNEQFF

J: TRBJ2-7
D: -
size: -
V: TRBV28
DNA: TGTGCCAGCAGCCTACAGAGCAGGAGGGGATACGAGCAGTACTTC
CDR3: CASSLQSRRGYEQYF

J: TRBJ2-3
D: -
size: once
V: TRBV7-6
DNA: TGTGCCAGCAGCCGTGGACAACCCGGCACAGATACGCAGTATTTT
CDR3: CASSRGQPGTDTQYF

J: TRBJ2-3
D: -
size: -
V: TRBV6-5
DNA: TGTGCCAGCAGTTACTCGAATGGAGTTGGGGATACGCAGTATTTT
CDR3: CASSYSNGVGDTQYF

J: TRBJ1-5
D: TRBD1
size: -
V: TRBV4-3
DNA: TGCGCCAGCAGCCAGAGGGGACAGGGTGTGAGCAATCAGCCCCAGCATTTT
CDR3: CASSQRGQGVSNQPQHF

J: TRBJ1-2
D: -
size: -
V: TRBV7-9
DNA: TGTGCCAGCAGCTCCTCTGGACAGTCTTATGGCTACACCTTC
CDR3: CASSSSGQSYGYTF

J: TRBJ2-7
D: TRBD1
size: -
V: TRBV7-9
DNA: TGTGCCAGCAGCCCCACGGGTCCGGGACAGAAAAGCTCCTACGAGCAGTACTTC
CDR3: CASSPTGPGQKSSYEQYF

J: TRBJ1-1
D: -
size: -
V: TRBV7-2
DNA: TGTGCCAGCAGCTTAGCGAGCTTGAACACTGAAGCTTTCTTT
CDR3: CASSLASLNTEAFF

J: TRBJ2-3
D: -
size: -
V: TRBV6-5
DNA: TGTGCCAGCAGTTTTGGCAGGGTGACAGATACGCAGTATTTT
CDR3: CASSFGRVTDTQYF

J: TRBJ1-1
D: -
size: -
V: TRBV5-1
DNA: TGCGCCAGCAGCTTCAGGGGACAACTGAGCACTGAAGCTTTCTTT
CDR3: CASSFRGQLSTEAFF

J: TRBJ2-2
D: TRBD1
size: -
V: TRBV2
DNA: TGTGCCAGCAGTGAAGTTGCACAGGGGGCGCCGAACACCGGGGAGCTGTTTTTT
CDR3: CASSEVAQGAPNTGELFF

J: TRBJ1-1
D: TRBD1
size: once
V: TRBV6-6
DNA: TGTGCCAGCACCAGGGGGGTGCAGAACACTGAAGCTTTCTTT
CDR3: CASTRGVQNTEAFF

J: TRBJ2-7
D: TRBD1
size: -
V: TRBV7-9
DNA: TGTGCCAGCAGCTTAGGGACAGGGGACGAGCAGTACTTC
CDR3: CASSLGTGDEQYF

J: TRBJ2-5
D: TRBD2
size: -
V: TRBV18
DNA: TGTGCCAGCTCACGCCGGACTAGCGGAGCCCCCTTAGAGACCCAGTACTTC
CDR3: CASSRRTSGAPLETQYF

J: TRBJ2-7
D: -
size: few
V: TRBV29-1
DNA: TGCAGCGCCCTTGGAGGTTCCTCCTACGAGCAGTACTTC
CDR3: CSALGGSSYEQYF

J: TRBJ2-7
D: TRBD1
size: -
V: TRBV28
DNA: TGTGCCAGCAGGGAGGCCGGGACAGGGCGAAACGAGCAGTACTTC
CDR3: CASREAGTGRNEQYF

J: TRBJ1-3
D: -
size: -
V: TRBV5-1
DNA: TGCGCCAGCAGCCTAAACAGGCCTGACTCTGGAAACACCATATATTTT
CDR3: CASSLNRPDSGNTIYF

J: TRBJ2-1
D: -
size: -
V: TRBV19
DNA: TGTGCCAGTAGTATGCGTGGCGGGACGGTCAATGAGCAGTTCTTC
CDR3: CASSMRGGTVNEQFF

J: TRBJ2-7
D: -
size: -
V: TRBV27
DNA: TGTGCCAGCAGTTTATACCCCCCTCCGGGGAGCTCCTACGAGCAGTACTTC
CDR3: CASSLYPPPGSSYEQYF

J: TRBJ2-7
D: TRBD2
size: -
V: TRBV5-1
DNA: TGCGCCAGCAGCTTGGAATGTAGGCTAGCGGGGGCCTCCTACGAGCAGTACTTC
CDR3: CASSLECRLAGASYEQYF

J: TRBJ1-5
D: -
size: -
V: TRBV7-9
DNA: TGTGCCAGCAGCTTAGACGGGGTTCAGCCCCAGCATTTT
CDR3: CASSLDGVQPQHF

J: TRBJ2-7
D: -
size: -
V: TRBV7-7
DNA: TGTGCTAGCAGCCTCGGACTGGGATACGAGCAGTACTTC
CDR3: CASSLGLGYEQYF

J: TRBJ1-4
D: TRBD1
size: -
V: TRBV30
DNA: TGTGCCTGGAAGGGGGCGCGGACTAATGAAAAACTGTTTTTT
CDR3: CAWKGARTNEKLFF

J: TRBJ2-7
D: TRBD1
size: once
V: TRBV28
DNA: TGTGCCAGCACTCCCGAGACAGGGTGGTACGAGCAGTACTTC
CDR3: CASTPETGWYEQYF

J: TRBJ2-3
D: -
size: -
V: TRBV5-6
DNA: TGTGCCAGCAGCCTGGGGCGGTTTCGCACAGATACGCAGTATTTT
CDR3: CASSLGRFRTDTQYF

J: TRBJ2-1
D: TRBD2
size: once
V: TRBV19
DNA: TGTGCCAGTAGTGTAGCTAGCGGGCCATACAATGAGCAGTTCTTC
CDR3: CASSVASGPYNEQFF

J: TRBJ2-7
D: TRBD2
size: -
V: TRBV11-1
DNA: TGTGCCAGCAGCTTAGGGAGCGGGAGTGGCTACGAGCAGTACTTC
CDR3: CASSLGSGSGYEQYF

J: TRBJ2-3
D: TRBD2
size: -
V: TRBV5-6
DNA: TGTGCCAGCAGCTTGGGGCGGGAGAGGGTCACAGATACGCAGTATTTT
CDR3: CASSLGRERVTDTQYF

J: TRBJ2-5
D: TRBD1
size: once
V: TRBV15
DNA: TGTGCCACCACCTGGGGACAGCAAGAGACCCAGTACTTC
CDR3: CATTWGQQETQYF

J: TRBJ1-1
D: -
size: -
V: TRBV6-6
DNA: TGTGCCAGCGTCTTAAGGAGGGCGAACACTGAAGCTTTCTTT
CDR3: CASVLRRANTEAFF

J: TRBJ2-3
D: -
size: -
V: TRBV28
DNA: TGTGCCAGCACCCTAGGGGGCACAGATACGCAGTATTTT
CDR3: CASTLGGTDTQYF

J: TRBJ1-3
D: TRBD1
size: -
V: TRBV13
DNA: TGTGCCAGCAGCATGCAGGGGGCAACGGGAAACACCATATATTTT
CDR3: CASSMQGATGNTIYF

J: TRBJ2-7
D: TRBD1
size: -
V: TRBV2
DNA: TGTGCCAGCAGCGGGACAGGTTTCGACGAGCAGTACTTC
CDR3: CASSGTGFDEQYF

J: TRBJ1-1
D: TRBD1
size: -
V: TRBV5-1
DNA: TGCGCCAGCAGCCAAACTCAACAGGGGGAAGCTTTCTTT
CDR3: CASSQTQQGEAFF

J: TRBJ1-2
D: TRBD1
size: -
V: TRBV6-1
DNA: TGTGCCAGCAGTGAAACAGGGGGCGCCGGCTATGGCTACACCTTC
CDR3: CASSETGGAGYGYTF

J: TRBJ2-7
D: TRBD2
size: once
V: TRBV11-2
DNA: TGTGCCAGCAGCTTAGTCGCGGGAGGGTCCTACGAGCAGTACTTC
CDR3: CASSLVAGGSYEQYF

J: TRBJ2-1
D: TRBD2
size: few
V: TRBV29-1
DNA: TGCAGCGTGGAACCGACGGGGGGTGGAAATGAGCAGTTCTTC
CDR3: CSVEPTGGGNEQFF

J: TRBJ2-3
D: TRBD2
size: once
V: TRBV11-3
DNA: TGTGCCAGCAGCTATAGCGGGAGGACAGATACGCAGTATTTT
CDR3: CASSYSGRTDTQYF

J: TRBJ2-5
D: TRBD1
size: -
V: TRBV28
DNA: TGTGCCAGCAGTCCCGAGACAGGGACCGAAGAGACCCAGTACTTC
CDR3: CASSPETGTEETQYF

J: TRBJ1-1
D: -
size: -
V: TRBV28
DNA: TGTGCCAGCAGTTTAAACAGCCCGGGGGCTTTCTTT
CDR3: CASSLNSPGAFF

J: TRBJ2-2
D: TRBD1
size: -
V: TRBV27
DNA: TGTGCCAGCAGTAGAGGGACAGGGCGGAACACCGGGGAGCTGTTTTTT
CDR3: CASSRGTGRNTGELFF

J: TRBJ2-1
D: TRBD2
size: -
V: TRBV28
DNA: TGTGCCACCCAAGGGACTAGAGGGGAGCAGTTCTTC
CDR3: CATQGTRGEQFF

J: TRBJ2-1
D: -
size: -
V: TRBV5-6
DNA: TGTGCCAGCAGCCCCCGGGACTCTACAAACAATGAGCAGTTCTTC
CDR3: CASSPRDSTNNEQFF

J: TRBJ1-4
D: TRBD1
size: -
V: TRBV7-2
DNA: TGTGCCAGCAGCTTCGCCGGGACAGGGGGCGAAAAACTGTTTTTT
CDR3: CASSFAGTGGEKLFF

J: TRBJ1-2
D: -
size: few
V: TRBV4-3
DNA: TGCGCCAGCAGCCAAGAAGGGGGATATGGCTACACCTTC
CDR3: CASSQEGGYGYTF